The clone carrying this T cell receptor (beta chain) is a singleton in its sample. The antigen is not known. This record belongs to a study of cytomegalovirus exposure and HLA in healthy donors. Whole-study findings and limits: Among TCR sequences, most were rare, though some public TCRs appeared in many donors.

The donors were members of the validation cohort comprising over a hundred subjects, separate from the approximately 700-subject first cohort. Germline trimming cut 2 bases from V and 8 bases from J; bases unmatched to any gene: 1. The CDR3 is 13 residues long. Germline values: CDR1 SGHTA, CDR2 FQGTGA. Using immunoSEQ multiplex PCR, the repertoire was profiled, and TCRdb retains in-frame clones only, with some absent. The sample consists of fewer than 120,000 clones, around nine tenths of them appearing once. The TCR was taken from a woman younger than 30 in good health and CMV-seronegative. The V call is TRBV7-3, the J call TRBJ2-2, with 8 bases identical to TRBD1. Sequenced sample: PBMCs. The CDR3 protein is CASSLGQGGELFF. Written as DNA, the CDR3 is TGTGCCAGCAGCTTAGGACAGGGAGGGGAGCTGTTTTTT.